This TCR beta chain was observed in a study of T cells after yellow fever vaccination. Study overall: Libraries from low-cell-number fractions were prepared with the SMART-Seq v4 Ultra Low Input RNA kit. Broader study findings: Peaking on day 5 versus 15, the secondary response was faster but weaker. Most primary-vaccination clones recurred post-booster (roughly 97% CD4, around 88% CD8).

CDR3 size: 15 residues. J lost 9 bases, V lost 0 bases, and 7 bases had no gene match. Germline CDR1 is GTSNPN and CDR2 is SVGIG (reference sequence). As TCR cDNA was made by 5'RACE template switching, a universal primer site and UMIs were added. Via MiXCR, TCRdb re-called the 5' RACE reads, giving one row per CDR3 protein. The sample gives a few hundred thousand distinct CDR3 sequences, less than 20% of which show up once; roughly a sixth is in the top ten. This clonotype was counted a few times. Its antigen remains unknown. The V call is TRBV30, the J call TRBJ2-1; TRBD2 matches at 11 bases. The source was PBMCs, collected roughly 5 days after the first yellow fever vaccination. The clonotype originates from a man aged 18 to 35 who received the YFV17D yellow fever vaccine. CDR3 sequence (DNA): TGTGCCTGGAGTGTGCTTAGCGGGGGGGCCGGTGAGCAGTTCTTC. Protein product: CAWSVLSGGAGEQFF.